This T cell receptor beta chain was obtained from a study of blood T cell repertoires in COVID-19 (dated by TCRdb to 2018 to 2021). With regard to the full study: The collaborator samples originated in the United States, Italy and Spain and spanned the acute and convalescent phases of COVID-19. The repertoires were released in a freely available public database intended as a resource for research on the immune response to SARS-CoV-2. The prospective study material was composed of cDNA or gDNA derived from T cells, B-cell-depleted T cells, or PBMCs. HLA class I and class II types, where available, came from metadata supplied by the sample provider rather than from assay-based typing. The samples were drawn from two sources: the first 160 participants of the ongoing ImmuneRACE study, and approximately 1,300 subjects contributed by 6 global collaborators. Subjects who had been exposed to COVID-19, were actively infected with it, or had recovered from it provided the deeply sampled blood TCRbeta repertoires that made up the dataset. Nearly every sample came with metadata listing a de-identified subject ID, COVID-19 status, age in years and sex.

As regards this clone: Its antigen remains unidentified. Base qualities are not at hand, and no much larger clone is one base apart.

The immunoSEQ Assay, a bias-controlled multiplex PCR, was used to amplify TCRbeta CDR3 regions from genomic DNA. The authors processed their data as follows. The number of nucleated cells in each sample was estimated from the amplification of reference gene primers within the assay. To quantify the absolute abundance of each unique TCRbeta CDR3 rearrangement, sequence reads were collapsed and filtered. For each sample, productive Simpson clonality was calculated as the square root of Simpson's diversity index across productive rearrangements. TCRdb carries this immuneACCESS record with in-frame sequences only. Its versions omit some clonotypes, under half of them owing to an unresolved V gene in the studies checked, with the rest unexplained. The V and J calls and clone size are taken from that table; D and trimming were inferred from the DNA. The sample table shows 85,000 to 130,000 clones, and around 75% are seen once. Clones ranked in the top ten supply approximately 0.9% of the sample.

Whole blood was collected in K2EDTA tubes by collaborating institutions according to the institutions' own protocols. For TCRbeta analysis, collaborator samples were shipped as frozen whole blood, as isolated PBMCs, or as DNA extracted from either sample type. Trimming accounts for 6 bases at V and 2 bases at J, while the number of junction bases matched to no gene is 6. CDR1 and CDR2, looked up from the germline V gene, are MNHEY and SVGAGI. The CDR3 runs 15 amino acids, cysteine and phenylalanine included. Kept here is only the CDR3 DNA, which spans 45 bases and is read in frame from base 1. Beyond this particular receptor, the publication reports: Clinical and demographic metadata were provided uncurated, with the amount varying by source and participant.

This TCR was recovered from a human donor with acute or convalescent COVID-19. The donor label of this sample is uncertain. The chain uses TRBV6-5 and TRBJ2-2, and 7 junctional nucleotides match TRBD1. The specimen was peripheral blood. The nucleotide sequence reads as follows: TGTGCCAGCAGCCTAGGGGGCCTCAACACCGGGGAGCTGTTTTTT. It translates as CASSLGGLNTGELFF.